This T cell receptor beta chain comes out of a study of beta chain features in type 1 diabetes. cDNA synthesis used the whole RNA isolate, giving expressed TCRB sequences. Only in-frame clones appear in the TCRdb table, and some are missing; sequencing was by immunoSEQ multiplex PCR. Of hundreds of thousands of clones in the sample, about a sixth are singletons; the top ten hold around 0.1%. CDR3 length: 17 residues. V was clipped by 1 base and J by 0 bases, with 13 bases between them. Germline CDR1 is SEHNR and CDR2 is FQNEAQ (reference sequence). The table lists this clone with a few counts. The sequencing sample was made of naive CD4+ T cells from blood. The chain has TRBV7-9 and TRBJ2-1; TRBD1 might be the D (6 bases). The clonotype was recovered from a man aged 18 to 29 in good health. In DNA, the CDR3 is TGTGCCAGCAGCTTAGAACAGGGCCTAAGCTCCTACAATGAGCAGTTCTTC. The encoded protein is CASSLEQGLSSYNEQFF.